What follows is one T cell receptor beta chain and its context. Its antigen remains unknown. This sample was taken from a study of long-term antiretroviral therapy in people with HIV. Study results and limitations: Someone took the blood between about 2003 and 2018, maybe while older ART regimens were in use. CDR3 lengths in HIV samples spanned a narrower range than controls.

Looked up from germline, CDR1 is MNHEY and CDR2 is SVGAGI. V lost 5 bases and J lost 1, with 8 bases in between. The CDR3 runs to 13 residues. The assay, immunoSEQ v3.0, was run at survey level. Some clones are missing from TCRdb's copy, which holds only in-frame ones; the method was immunoSEQ multiplex PCR. Of about 30,000 clones in the sample, 85% to 95% were seen once. The sequence was obtained from a woman aged 45-65 years with HIV. The starting material was unsorted PBMCs, obtained around 5 years after starting antiretroviral therapy. The chain uses TRBV6-5 and TRBJ1-1; D perhaps matches TRBD1 (6 bases). In DNA form, the CDR3 reads TGTGCCAGCAGTGAGACAGGGAACACTGAAGCTTTCTTT. Translated: CASSETGNTEAFF.